The rows below give T cell receptor beta chains drawn from one sample of a study of cytomegalovirus exposure and HLA in healthy donors. Sequencing was performed with immunoSEQ multiplex PCR; in TCRdb, only in-frame clones are kept and a portion is missing. The data hold 150,000 to 180,000 clones, with 80% observed a single time. The sequenced sample was PBMCs. These receptors were obtained from a man aged 30 to 39 in good health and CMV-seropositive. Both conserved end residues are part of each CDR3. The D gene is left open where the match is weak. Expanded clones are given a class, and other clones once, few, many or no size at all.

TRBJ2-7 TRBV5-5 NA NA CASSPSGHRSYEQYF TGTGCCAGCAGCCCCTCGGGACATCGCTCCTACGAGCAGTACTTC
TRBJ2-7 TRBV7-8 NA NA CASSSRVGYEQYF TGTGCCAGCAGCTCGAGAGTTGGCTACGAGCAGTACTTC
TRBJ2-3 TRBV6-1 TRBD1 NA CASSITGGVEQYF TGTGCCAGCAGTATCACAGGGGGCGTAGAGCAGTATTTT
TRBJ2-3 TRBV9 NA NA CASSVGAGPTDTQYF TGTGCCAGCAGCGTAGGTGCGGGGCCCACAGATACGCAGTATTTT
TRBJ1-2 TRBV19 TRBD1 NA CASRGQAYGYTF TGTGCCAGTCGAGGACAGGCTTATGGCTACACCTTC
TRBJ2-7 TRBV30 TRBD1 NA CAWSAGTGGIYEQYF TGTGCCTGGAGTGCCGGGACAGGGGGAATTTACGAGCAGTACTTC
TRBJ2-2 TRBV19 TRBD1 few CASSKDRANTGELFF TGTGCCAGTAGTAAGGACAGGGCGAACACCGGGGAGCTGTTTTTT
TRBJ1-5 TRBV28 NA NA CASSLRIGAWPQHF TGTGCCAGCAGTTTAAGGATAGGGGCCTGGCCCCAGCATTTT
TRBJ1-1 TRBV28 NA NA CASSYTGRTEAFF TGTGCCAGCAGCTACACAGGGCGGACTGAAGCTTTCTTT
TRBJ2-7 TRBV7-9 NA NA CASSLEHEQYF TGTGCCAGCAGCTTAGAGCACGAGCAGTACTTC
TRBJ1-1 TRBV6-5 TRBD1 NA CASSFDRVRTTEAFF TGTGCCAGCAGTTTCGACAGGGTTCGAACAACTGAAGCTTTCTTT
TRBJ2-7 TRBV10-3 NA NA CATLGGGLEQYF TGTGCCACCTTGGGGGGGGGCCTCGAGCAGTACTTC
TRBJ1-5 TRBV4-2 NA NA CASSQDFRQNSNQPQHF TGTGCCAGCAGCCAAGATTTTCGACAGAATAGCAATCAGCCCCAGCATTTT
TRBJ2-3 TRBV6-6 NA NA CASRVTSTDTQYF TGTGCCAGCAGGGTCACTAGCACAGATACGCAGTATTTT
TRBJ2-1 TRBV7-3 NA NA CASSLLQSSYNEQFF TGTGCCAGCAGCTTATTACAGAGCTCCTACAATGAGCAGTTCTTC
TRBJ2-7 TRBV7-9 NA NA CASSLALGSSYEQYF TGTGCCAGCAGCTTAGCGCTCGGGAGCTCCTACGAGCAGTACTTC
TRBJ1-4 TRBV6-1 NA NA CASSAENTGSNEKLFF TGTGCCAGCAGTGCTGAGAATACAGGGTCTAATGAAAAACTGTTTTTT
TRBJ2-7 TRBV7-2 NA NA CASSLDRQTSYEQYF TGTGCCAGCAGCTTAGATAGACAGACCTCCTACGAGCAGTACTTC
TRBJ1-5 TRBV5-6 TRBD1 NA CASSSDRVGPQHF TGTGCCAGCAGCTCGGACAGGGTGGGTCCCCAGCATTTT
TRBJ1-5 TRBV5-6 TRBD1 NA CASSLWDRVQPQHF TGTGCCAGCAGCTTATGGGACAGGGTTCAGCCCCAGCATTTT
TRBJ1-2 TRBV5-8 NA NA CASSQDPPGRGSHGYTF TGTGCCAGCAGCCAAGACCCGCCGGGGAGGGGGAGTCATGGCTACACCTTC
TRBJ2-3 TRBV7-2 TRBD2 NA CASSLDGAKLAGVIHF TGTGCCAGCAGCTTAGATGGGGCGAAACTAGCGGGAGTCATACATTTT
TRBJ2-6 TRBV6-5 NA NA CASSLKGVGANVLTF TGTGCCAGCAGTTTGAAGGGGGTAGGGGCCAACGTCCTGACTTTC
TRBJ1-5 TRBV5-6 NA NA CASSLSGVNQPQHF TGTGCCAGCAGCTTATCGGGGGTTAATCAGCCCCAGCATTTT
TRBJ2-3 TRBV5-4 NA NA CASSLDRADTQYF TGTGCCAGCAGCTTGGACAGGGCAGATACGCAGTATTTT
TRBJ2-2 TRBV27 NA NA CASSSSRSGELFF TGTGCCAGCAGTAGTAGCCGGTCCGGGGAGCTGTTTTTT
TRBJ2-7 TRBV5-4 TRBD1 NA CASSPGTGGAGWEQYF TGTGCCAGCAGCCCCGGGACAGGGGGCGCTGGGTGGGAGCAGTACTTC
TRBJ2-3 TRBV28 NA NA CASRTADTQYF TGTGCCAGCAGGACAGCGGATACGCAGTATTTT
TRBJ2-1 TRBV11-2 TRBD2 NA CASSLDYGRTREQFF TGTGCCAGCAGCTTAGATTATGGGCGGACTAGGGAGCAGTTCTTC
TRBJ1-5 TRBV19 NA NA CASSIDPRGAINQPQHF TGTGCCAGTAGTATAGACCCCAGGGGAGCTATTAATCAGCCCCAGCATTTT
TRBJ2-3 TRBV2 NA NA CASSTLQGDTQYF TGTGCCAGCAGTACCTTACAGGGAGATACGCAGTATTTT
TRBJ2-1 TRBV5-1 TRBD2 NA CASSWAAGGNNEQFF TGCGCCAGCAGCTGGGCAGCGGGAGGGAACAATGAGCAGTTCTTC